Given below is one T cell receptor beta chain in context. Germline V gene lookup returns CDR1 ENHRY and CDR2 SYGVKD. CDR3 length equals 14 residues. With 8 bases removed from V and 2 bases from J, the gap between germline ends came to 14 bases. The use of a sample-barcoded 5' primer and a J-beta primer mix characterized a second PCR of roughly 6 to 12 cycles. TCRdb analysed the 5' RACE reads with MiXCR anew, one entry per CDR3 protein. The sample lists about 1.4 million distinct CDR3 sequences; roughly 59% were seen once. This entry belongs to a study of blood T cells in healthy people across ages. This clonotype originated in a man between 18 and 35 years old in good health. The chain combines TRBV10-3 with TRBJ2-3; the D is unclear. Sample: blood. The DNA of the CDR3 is TGTGCCATCGGTGCCGACATCTCCACAGATACGCAGTATTTT. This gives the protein CAIGADISTDTQYF.